This T cell receptor (beta chain) was recovered during a study of tumor and adjacent non-tumor tissue in lung cancer. This sample's RNA came from whole unsorted tissue. TCRbeta libraries were built with three rounds of nested PCR, modified from ARM-PCR. In TCRdb, the multiplex PCR reads were re-called with MiXCR into one record per CDR3 protein. The sample records some 200,000 distinct CDR3 sequences, 70% to 75% being singletons. Trimming cost V 4 bases and J 8 bases; bases outside gene matches: 8. The CDR3 has 15 residues. Material: lung tumor tissue. The source of this sequence is a man between 60 and 75 years old with non-small cell lung cancer. The chain links TRBV12-3 or TRBV12-4 to TRBJ1-4; 9 positions agree with TRBD1. As DNA, the CDR3 is TGTGCCAGCAGTTCCTACAGGGGGCGCGGAGAAAAACTGTTTTTT. This codes for CASSSYRGRGEKLFF.